This TCR beta chain was profiled in a study of T-cell reconstitution after alpha-beta-depleted transplantation in children. This clonotype was counted ten times or more. It was with unique molecular identifiers that the TCRbeta library was prepared. TCRdb reprocessed the PCR reads with MiXCR, giving one entry per CDR3 protein. The sample includes hundreds of thousands of distinct CDR3 sequences, 13% of them seen just once. CDR1 and CDR2 from the germline V gene are SGHDN and FVKESK. The CDR3 loop spans 16 amino acids. The junction had 6 bases not matched to a gene; V was cut back by 0 bases and J by 2 bases.

Sequences were derived from PBMCs, mostly from graft donor cells, sampled 360 days after TCRalphabeta/CD19-depleted stem cell transplant. The rearrangement links TRBV14 to TRBJ2-7; 8 bases are a match to TRBD2. The TCR comes from a male patient younger than 18 who had a stem cell transplant for acute myeloid leukemia, so the T cells may come from the graft donor. The CDR3 region has the DNA TGTGCCAGCAGCCAAGATACCGCCGGGGGGGCCTACGAGCAGTACTTC. This sequence encodes CASSQDTAGGAYEQYF.